The entry that follows covers one TCR beta chain sequence. Among Cohort 3 donors, those recovered had two negative PCRs, clearance, or symptom resolution. This sample is drawn from a study of blood T cell repertoires in COVID-19. Trimming removed 0 bases from V and 2 bases from J, with 17 bases in between. This CDR3 region has 18 residues. Germline V gene sequence: CDR1 LGHNA, CDR2 YNFKEQ. In the study's own analysis: From reference gene primer amplification, estimates of nucleated cell counts were derived. Data came from immunoSEQ multiplex PCR; TCRdb stores just in-frame clones and leaves some out. V, J and clone size are taken as reported in that table, and D and trimming were inferred from the DNA itself. This table holds 380,000 or so clones, over 75% found once.

The sequencing sample was made of PBMCs or T cells enriched from blood (not recorded which). This chain uses TRBV4-2 with TRBJ2-4; perhaps TRBD1 as D (6 bases). This receptor was taken from a man aged 25-45 years who had recovered from COVID-19. The CDR3 DNA reads TGTGCCAGCAGCCAAGATTTAAACCTACAGGGTTCCAAAAACATTCAGTACTTC. It is translated as CASSQDLNLQGSKNIQYF.